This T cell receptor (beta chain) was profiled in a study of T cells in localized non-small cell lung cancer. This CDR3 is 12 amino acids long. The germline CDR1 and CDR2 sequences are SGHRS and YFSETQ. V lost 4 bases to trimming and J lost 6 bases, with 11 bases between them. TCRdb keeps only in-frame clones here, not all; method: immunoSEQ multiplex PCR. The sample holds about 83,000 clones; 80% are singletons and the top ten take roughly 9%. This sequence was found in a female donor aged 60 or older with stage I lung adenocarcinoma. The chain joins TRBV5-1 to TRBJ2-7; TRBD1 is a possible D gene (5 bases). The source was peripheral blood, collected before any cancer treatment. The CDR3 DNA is TGCGCCAGCAGCCTTCAGGGCTCCGAGCAGTACTTC. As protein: CASSLQGSEQYF.